Only a few counts were recorded for the clone carrying this T cell receptor beta chain. TCR beta VDJ and CDR3 profiles were obtained from a genomic DNA template. Via MiXCR, TCRdb re-called the reads, giving one row per CDR3 protein. The sample has roughly 130,000 distinct CDR3 sequences, around 48% seen once. The sample originates from a study of CD8+CD57+ T cells in acquired aplastic anemia. The V end was cut by 0 bases, the J end by 0 bases, with 13 bases between. The germline V gene encodes CDR1 DFQATT and CDR2 SNEGSKA (reference sequence). The CDR3 extends over 16 amino acids. V gene TRBV20-1 combines with J gene TRBJ2-3; D remains unclear. The receptor was isolated from a human donor in good health, serving as a control. The specimen was sorted CD4+, CD8+, or CD8+CD57+ T cells (not recorded which) from PBMCs. The CDR3 loop reads CSARDRSRLSTDTQYF. Here the CDR3 DNA reads TGCAGTGCTAGAGATAGGTCCAGGCTAAGCACAGATACGCAGTATTTT.